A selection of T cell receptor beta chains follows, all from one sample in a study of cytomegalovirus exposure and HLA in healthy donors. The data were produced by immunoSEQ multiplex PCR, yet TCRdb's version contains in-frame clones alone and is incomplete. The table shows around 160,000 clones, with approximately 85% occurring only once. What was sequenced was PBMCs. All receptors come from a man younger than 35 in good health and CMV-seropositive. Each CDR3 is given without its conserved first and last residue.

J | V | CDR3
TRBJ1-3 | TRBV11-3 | ASSSRGGFESGNTIY
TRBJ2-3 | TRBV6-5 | ASSYGQLSTDTQY
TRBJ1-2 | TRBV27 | ASSNQGDGNYGYT
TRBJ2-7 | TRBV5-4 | ASSLALAGGYEQY
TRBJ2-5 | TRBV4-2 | ASSPRLAGGETQY
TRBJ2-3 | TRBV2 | ASSDRTDTQY
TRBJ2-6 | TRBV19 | ASKRGTFSGANVLT
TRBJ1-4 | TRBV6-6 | ASKLGQPNEKLF
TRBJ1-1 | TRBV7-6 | ASSRGQGATEAF
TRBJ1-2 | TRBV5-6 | ASSFSGGALGYT
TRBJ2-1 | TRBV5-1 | ASSPGRGANNEQF
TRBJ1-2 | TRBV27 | ASRRGRDRGGHNYGYT
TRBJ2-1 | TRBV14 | ASSRKGGGLHEQF
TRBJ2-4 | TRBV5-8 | ASSLIAGGENQY
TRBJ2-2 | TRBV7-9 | ASSSTGGDTGELF